Listed here are 18 T cell receptor beta chains from one sample, sequenced in a study of naive and memory T cell subsets. The beta constant-region primer was an equimolar mix of two oligonucleotides covering TRBC1 and TRBC2. TCRdb re-called the UMI-ligation and nested PCR reads through MiXCR, storing one row per CDR3 protein. The profile shows some 150,000 distinct CDR3 sequences, approximately 15% of them singletons. What was sequenced was naive CD4+ T cells from blood. The receptors were sampled from a human donor in good health.

There are a few counts of this clonotype. The V and J genes are TRBV29-1 and TRBJ1-2, with 8 bases aligning to TRBD1. Germline CDR1 SQVTM, CDR2 ANQGSEA. The CDR3 has 14 residues. Unmatched junction bases numbered 9, after V lost 4 bases and J lost 5 bases. The CDR3 loop is CSVGSATGEYGYTF. CDR3 DNA: TGCAGCGTTGGGTCCGCGACAGGGGAATATGGCTACACCTTC.

This clonotype was found a few times. The chain recombines TRBV29-1 with TRBJ1-1, with a tentative D call TRBD1 (5 bases). The CDR3 length is 14 residues. CDR1 SQVTM and CDR2 ANQGSEA come from the germline V gene. V was shortened by 7 bases and J by 3 bases, with 18 bases between the two germline ends. The CDR3 nucleotides read TGCAGCGCCGGGACGGCTGGACGGGACACTGAAGCTTTCTTT. The encoded protein is CSAGTAGRDTEAFF.

This clonotype was detected a few times. This rearrangement joins TRBV11-2 to TRBJ2-1, with TRBD2 matching over 9 bases. With 0 bases clipped from V and 5 bases from J, the junction kept 8 bases outside the gene matches. Germline V gene data show CDR1 as SGHAT and CDR2 as FQNNGV. This CDR3 has 17 amino acids. The CDR3 region is CASSLDLSSGENNEQFF. As DNA, the CDR3 is TGTGCCAGCAGCTTAGATCTTTCTAGCGGGGAAAACAATGAGCAGTTCTTC.

This clonotype was seen a few times. J is TRBJ2-6 and V is TRBV10-3, with a tentative D call TRBD2 (5 bases). The CDR3 runs to 15 residues. Trimming left V 5 bases short and J 0 bases short, with 8 bases between. From germline, CDR1 is ENHRY and CDR2 SYGVKD. CDR3 in amino acids: CAISREGSGANVLTF. In DNA form, the CDR3 reads TGTGCCATCAGTCGAGAGGGCTCTGGGGCCAACGTCCTGACTTTC.

This clonotype was observed a handful of times. The rearrangement uses TRBV20-1 and TRBJ2-5; TRBD2 matches at 8 bases. This CDR3 has 16 residues. CDR1 is DFQATT and CDR2 is SNEGSKA in the germline V gene (reference sequence). The ends lost 3 bases at V and 0 bases at J; junction bases unmatched: 9. In DNA form, the CDR3 reads TGCAGTGCTAGGGGGCCGGCGGGAGGCAACCAAGAGACCCAGTACTTC. Encoded protein: CSARGPAGGNQETQYF.

CDR3 loop: CASSLVQTLRDGYTF. The CDR3 DNA follows: TGCGCCAGCAGCTTGGTACAGACGCTTCGCGATGGCTACACCTTC. The chain has TRBV5-1 and TRBJ1-2, with unresolved D. This CDR3 comprises 15 residues. Germline-derived CDR1 and CDR2 are SGHRS and YFSETQ. Trimming stripped 0 bases from V and 6 bases from J, with 15 bases between.

The chain combines TRBV12-3 or TRBV12-4 with TRBJ2-7, with a tentative D call TRBD1 (5 bases). V was cut by 5 bases and J by 6 bases, with 14 bases left in between. The CDR3 has 13 residues. The CDR3 reads CASSLGQRGEQYF. The CDR3 coding sequence is TGTGCCAGCAGTCTCGGACAAAGAGGCGAGCAGTACTTC.

The chain links TRBV10-3 to TRBJ2-3; TRBD2 matches at 13 bases. J was trimmed by 2 bases and V by 6 bases; bases with no gene match: 14. The CDR3 loop spans 19 amino acids. Per germline, CDR1 ENHRY and CDR2 SYGVKD. The CDR3 coding sequence is TGTGCCATCAGCGCTTACACTCCGGGACTAGCGGGAATCACAGATACGCAGTATTTT. Translating it yields CAISAYTPGLAGITDTQYF.

The V gene is TRBV12-3 or TRBV12-4, the J gene TRBJ2-1; no definite D call. The CDR3 runs 15 residues. Trimming stripped 8 bases from V and 4 bases from J, with 18 bases between. CDR3 coding DNA: TGTGCCAGCTCAAAAACCGGCGGTGGATACAATGAGCAGTTCTTC. Translation: CASSKTGGGYNEQFF.

This clonotype came up a few times. The rearrangement joins TRBV25-1 to TRBJ2-3; D might be TRBD1 (6 bases). Trimming pared 2 bases from V and 1 base from J, leaving 7 bases between. The germline V gene has CDR1 MGHDK and CDR2 SYGVNS. The CDR3 covers 14 residues. The CDR3 region has the DNA TGTGCCAGCAGTGAACGACAGGGCACAGATACGCAGTATTTT. Translating it yields CASSERQGTDTQYF. Full variable domain (outside the CDR3, taken from reference TRBV25-1 and TRBJ2-3): EADIYQTPRYLVIGTGKKITLECSQTMGHDKMYWYQQDPGMELHLIHYSYGVNSTEKGDLSSESTVSRIRTEHFPLTLESARPSHTSQYLCASSERQGTDTQYFGPGTRLTVL.

This clonotype was seen a few times. The CDR3 bases are TGTGCCAGCAGCGGCAGGGTGTACCAAGAGACCCAGTACTTC. Protein: CASSGRVYQETQYF. The gene calls are TRBV6-1 and TRBJ2-5; a possible D gene is TRBD1 (5 bases). Trimming left V 6 bases short and J 0 bases short, with 11 bases between. The length of the CDR3 is 14 residues. The germline V gene encodes CDR1 MNHNS and CDR2 SASEGT.

The chain has TRBV18 and TRBJ2-3, with D possibly being TRBD2 (6 bases). V lost 2 bases and J 2 bases, leaving 11 bases between the germline ends. The germline CDR1 and CDR2 sequences are KGHSH and LQKENI. The CDR3 spans 15 residues. The DNA of the CDR3 is TGTGCCAGCTCACCAGCGGGAACCCACACAGATACGCAGTATTTT. This gives the protein CASSPAGTHTDTQYF. Drawing the rest from reference TRBV18 and TRBJ2-3, the complete variable domain is NAGVMQNPRHLVRRRGQEARLRCSPMKGHSHVYWYRQLPEEGLKFMVYLQKENIIDESGMPKERFSAEFPKEGPSILRIQQVVRGDSAAYFCASSPAGTHTDTQYFGPGTRLTVL.

The chain employs TRBV20-1 and TRBJ2-1; the match to TRBD2 covers 15 bases. The junction had 12 bases not matched to a gene; V was cut back by 3 bases and J by 0 bases. This CDR3 is built from 20 residues. Looked up from germline, CDR1 is DFQATT and CDR2 is SNEGSKA (reference sequence). This CDR3 is CSASGRGLAGGRSSYNEQFF. The CDR3 coding sequence is TGCAGTGCTAGTGGCCGAGGACTAGCGGGAGGGAGGAGCTCCTACAATGAGCAGTTCTTC.

The rearrangement uses TRBV5-1 and TRBJ2-3; possibly TRBD2 for D (5 bases). Germline loops: CDR1 SGHRS, CDR2 YFSETQ. This CDR3 has 16 residues. V was clipped by 4 bases and J by 6 bases, with 21 bases between them. The CDR3 nucleotides are TGCGCCAGCAGCGTCGCGGGCATGGTTAATTCGGATACGCAGTATTTT. Its protein product is CASSVAGMVNSDTQYF.

This clonotype was recorded a few times. Written as DNA, the CDR3 is TGCGCCAGCAGCCGCCCTACGCTAAGCACAGATACGCAGTATTTT. Protein product: CASSRPTLSTDTQYF. The chain combines TRBV4-1 with TRBJ2-3; D unclear. The CDR3 loop spans 15 amino acids. The V end was cut by 4 bases, the J end by 0 bases, with 11 bases between. The V gene's germline CDR1 is MGHRA and CDR2 YSYEKL.

This clonotype was detected ten times or more. This chain connects TRBV28 to TRBJ1-5; 10 bases are a match to TRBD1. This CDR3 has 16 amino acids. The V and J ends lost 8 bases and 3 bases, in that order; junction bases with no gene match: 10. The germline CDR1 and CDR2 sequences are MDHEN and SYDVKM. The CDR3 DNA is TGTGCCAGCCGAAAGGACAGGGGGACACACAATCAGCCCCAGCATTTT. Translated: CASRKDRGTHNQPQHF.

The J gene is TRBJ2-1, the V gene TRBV27; perhaps TRBD1 as D (6 bases). Trimming pared 0 bases from V and 4 bases from J, leaving 13 bases between. CDR1 is MNHEY, CDR2 SMNVEV, per germline (reference sequence). The CDR3 has 16 residues. CDR3 coding DNA: TGTGCCAGCAGTTTATCTTGGCAGGGGTCTTACAATGAGCAGTTCTTC. This encodes CASSLSWQGSYNEQFF.

This clonotype has only a few counts. The chain carries TRBV29-1 and TRBJ2-5; TRBD2 agrees at 14 bases. Germline V gene lookup returns CDR1 SQVTM and CDR2 ANQGSEA. With 3 bases clipped from V and 4 bases from J, the junction kept 7 bases outside the gene matches. This CDR3 is built from 16 residues. DNA for the CDR3: TGCAGCGTTGAGCCGACTAGCGGGAGGGCCGGAGAGACCCAGTACTTC. This encodes CSVEPTSGRAGETQYF.